These 7 T cell receptor beta chains were sequenced from one sample in a study of blood T cell repertoires in COVID-19. Generated by immunoSEQ multiplex PCR, the TCRdb table keeps only in-frame clones and is missing some. The table lists about 45,000 clones, about 82% of them singletons. Material for sequencing was peripheral blood. These receptors were obtained from a man aged 45-60 years with active COVID-19.

The V gene is TRBV11-3, the J gene TRBJ2-7; D remains ambiguous. The CDR3 loop spans 14 amino acids. The V and J ends lost 4 bases and 2 bases respectively, with 12 bases between them. Germline V gene lookup returns CDR1 SGHNT and CDR2 YENEEA. The CDR3 protein is CASSSRRPPYEQYF. CDR3 nucleotide sequence: TGTGCCAGCAGCTCCCGGCGGCCTCCCTACGAGCAGTACTTC.

The chain has TRBV5-6 and TRBJ2-7, with 7 bases fitting TRBD1. The V and J ends lost 4 bases and 2 bases, in that order; junction bases with no gene match: 6. The germline CDR1 and CDR2 sequences are SGHDT and YYEEEE. The CDR3 is 14 residues long. The CDR3 sequence: CASSPGQRAYEQYF. The CDR3 bases are TGTGCCAGCAGCCCGGGACAGCGAGCCTACGAGCAGTACTTC.

The CDR3 here is CASSLAVFPGYSPLHF. The DNA of the CDR3 is TGCGCCAGCAGCTTGGCCGTGTTCCCGGGGTATTCACCCCTCCACTTT. The genes are TRBV5-1 and TRBJ1-6; D gene unclear. V was clipped by 0 bases and J by 8 bases, with 15 bases between them. Germline CDR1 is SGHRS and CDR2 is YFSETQ. This CDR3 has 16 residues.

V usage is TRBV2 and J usage is TRBJ1-2; 8 bases match TRBD1. J lost 7 bases, V lost 8 bases, and 9 bases had no gene match. The CDR3 totals 13 residues. The germline V gene encodes CDR1 SNHLY and CDR2 FYNNEI. CDR3 sequence reads: CASRSDRDFGYTF. DNA of the CDR3: TGTGCCAGCCGTTCGGACAGGGACTTTGGCTACACCTTC.

This clone was found once. The chain has TRBV20-1 and TRBJ1-2; D is unclear. The CDR3 is made up of 12 amino acids. Trimming left V 3 bases short and J 3 bases short, with 8 bases between. The germline gives CDR1 DFQATT, CDR2 SNEGSKA (reference sequence). CDR3 DNA: TGCAGTGCTAGTCGCAGGTACTATGGCTACACCTTC. This sequence encodes CSASRRYYGYTF.

The chain recombines TRBV6-2 or TRBV6-3 with TRBJ2-7, with TRBD2 matching over 12 bases. The germline CDR1 and CDR2 sequences are MNHEY and SVGEGT. V gave up 5 bases and J gave up 5 bases; unmatched junction bases: 7. The CDR3 contains 15 residues. CDR3 in DNA: TGTGCCAGCAGTCGGACTAGCGGGACCTCTCACGAGCAGTACTTC. This sequence encodes CASSRTSGTSHEQYF.

This chain uses TRBV28 with TRBJ2-5; 11 positions agree with TRBD2. Gene TRBJ2-7 matches the end of the DNA better, so the J call may be wrong. The germline V gene encodes CDR1 MDHEN and CDR2 SYDVKM. This CDR3 is built from 14 residues. CDR3: CASSGTSGSYEQYF. DNA for the CDR3: TGTGCCAGCAGCGGGACTAGCGGCTCCTACGAGCAGTACTTC.